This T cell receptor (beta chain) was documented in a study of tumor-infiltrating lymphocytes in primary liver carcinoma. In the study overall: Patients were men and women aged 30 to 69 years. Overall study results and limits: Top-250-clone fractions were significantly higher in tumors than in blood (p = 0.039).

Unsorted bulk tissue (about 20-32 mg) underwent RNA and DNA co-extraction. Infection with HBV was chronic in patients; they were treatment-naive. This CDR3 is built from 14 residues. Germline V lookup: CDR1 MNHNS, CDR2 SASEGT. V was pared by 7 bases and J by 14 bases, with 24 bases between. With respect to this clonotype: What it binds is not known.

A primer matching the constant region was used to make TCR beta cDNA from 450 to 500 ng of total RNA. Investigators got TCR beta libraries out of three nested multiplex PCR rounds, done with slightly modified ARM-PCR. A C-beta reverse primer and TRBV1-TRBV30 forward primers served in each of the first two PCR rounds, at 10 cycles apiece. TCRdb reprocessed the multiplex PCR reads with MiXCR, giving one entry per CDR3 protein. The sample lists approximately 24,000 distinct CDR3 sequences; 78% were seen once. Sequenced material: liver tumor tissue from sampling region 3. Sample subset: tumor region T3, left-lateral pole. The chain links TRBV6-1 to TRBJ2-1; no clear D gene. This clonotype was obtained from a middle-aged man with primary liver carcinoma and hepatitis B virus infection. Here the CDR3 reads CASISVFGYNDKFF. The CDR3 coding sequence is TGTGCCAGCATAAGCGTGTTTGGCTACAATGATAAGTTCTTC.